Listed below are T cell receptor beta chains from one sample, sequenced in a study of breast tumors, draining lymph nodes, adjacent tissues. TCRdb re-called the multiplex PCR reads with MiXCR, one entry per CDR3 protein. The data contain under 150,000 distinct CDR3 sequences, 15% to 20% of them singletons. The sequencing sample was made of axillary lymph node tissue. The receptors come from a female donor with breast cancer. Some clones in this sample may be carry-over from other donors' samples. Both conserved end residues are part of each CDR3. A D gene is named only where the DNA matches it firmly. Clone size is not always given. Where it is, it says once, few, many or a class for expanded clones.

J,V,D,size,CDR3,DNA
TRBJ2-5,TRBV19,NA,many,CASSTGRGETQYF,TGTGCCAGTAGCACAGGGAGGGGGGAGACCCAGTACTTC
TRBJ2-6,TRBV18,NA,many,CASSPTSSGANVLTF,TGTGCCAGCTCACCAACTAGCTCTGGGGCCAACGTCCTGACTTTC
TRBJ2-3,TRBV15,NA,many,CATATPRDWSTDTQYF,TGTGCCACCGCAACTCCCCGGGACTGGTCCACAGATACGCAGTATTTT
TRBJ2-7,TRBV15,TRBD1,NA,CATSRGRGQGAYEQYF,TGTGCCACCAGCAGAGGAAGAGGACAGGGTGCGTACGAGCAATACTTC
TRBJ2-7,TRBV9,TRBD1,many,CASSAGQATYEQYF,TGTGCCAGCAGCGCCGGACAGGCCACCTACGAGCAGTACTTC
TRBJ2-7,TRBV20-1,TRBD1,many,CSASNRGKNVRDEQYF,TGCAGTGCTTCAAACAGGGGTAAAAATGTAAGGGACGAGCAGTACTTC
TRBJ2-2,TRBV18,TRBD1,few,CASSIRTGANTGELFF,TGTGCCAGCTCAATAAGGACAGGGGCGAACACCGGGGAGCTGTTTTTT
TRBJ2-5,TRBV12-3/TRBV12-4,TRBD2,many,CASTPSGPQETQYF,TGTGCCAGCACCCCTAGCGGGCCCCAAGAGACCCAGTACTTC
TRBJ1-1,TRBV3-1,NA,NA,CASSPTGGGLEAFF,TGTGCCAGCAGCCCTACCGGAGGGGGGCTGGAAGCTTTCTTT
TRBJ2-5,TRBV10-3,TRBD1,many,CAITTGVGETQYF,TGTGCCATTACGACAGGGGTAGGGGAGACCCAGTACTTC
TRBJ1-6,TRBV7-6,NA,many,CASSLMGQGNSPLHF,TGTGCCAGCAGCCTTATGGGGCAGGGGAATTCACCCCTCCACTTT
TRBJ1-3,TRBV9,NA,many,CASSKGTISGNTIYF,TGTGCCAGCAGCAAGGGGACAATCTCTGGAAACACCATATATTTT
TRBJ1-5,TRBV10-3,NA,many,CAISDRPSSNQPQHF,TGTGCCATCAGCGACAGACCTTCGAGCAATCAGCCCCAGCATTTT
TRBJ2-4,TRBV20-1,NA,NA,CSARDGARGVKNIQYF,TGCAGTGCTAGAGATGGGGCCAGGGGGGTCAAAAACATTCAGTACTTC
TRBJ1-2,TRBV9,NA,NA,CASSPRAASNYGYTF,TGTGCCAGCAGCCCTCGGGCGGCTTCTAACTATGGCTACACCTTC
TRBJ1-5,TRBV19,TRBD1,many,CASSTGGQQGLVKPQHF,TGTGCCAGTAGTACAGGGGGGCAACAGGGACTTGTGAAGCCCCAGCATTTT
TRBJ1-1,TRBV4-1,TRBD1,few,CASSPPDRGLTEAFF,TGCGCCAGCAGCCCCCCCGACAGGGGGCTTACTGAAGCTTTCTTT
TRBJ2-3,TRBV12-3/TRBV12-4,NA,many,CASSLTGPVVDTQYF,TGTGCCAGCAGTTTGACAGGACCGGTGGTAGATACGCAGTATTTT
TRBJ1-3,TRBV3-1,NA,many,CASSQTYSGNTIYF,TGTGCCAGCAGCCAAACCTACTCTGGAAACACCATATATTTT
TRBJ2-2,TRBV20-1,TRBD2,many,CSAGGPHTGELFF,TGCAGTGCGGGAGGGCCACACACCGGGGAGCTGTTTTTT
TRBJ2-2,TRBV16,NA,few,CASSQQGSGELFF,TGTGCCAGCAGCCAACAGGGTTCCGGGGAGCTGTTTTTT
TRBJ2-1,TRBV6-1,NA,many,CASSELGPHNEQFF,TGTGCCAGCAGTGAACTAGGCCCACACAATGAGCAGTTCTTC
TRBJ1-2,TRBV6-2/TRBV6-3,NA,few,CASSYSLDSKNYGYTF,TGTGCCAGCAGTTACTCTCTGGACAGCAAAAACTATGGCTACACCTTC
TRBJ1-3,TRBV12-3/TRBV12-4,NA,NA,CASTLKGFGNTIYF,TGTGCCAGCACCTTGAAGGGATTCGGAAACACCATATATTTT
TRBJ2-3,TRBV20-1,TRBD2,many,CSAPILAGAADTQYF,TGCAGTGCACCTATACTAGCGGGGGCTGCAGATACGCAGTATTTT
TRBJ2-7,TRBV2,NA,many,CASSEWTGEYEQYF,TGTGCCAGCAGTGAGTGGACGGGAGAATACGAGCAGTACTTC
TRBJ2-2,TRBV24-1,NA,many,CATSGEGAYTGELFF,TGTGCCACCAGTGGCGAAGGGGCCTACACCGGGGAGCTGTTTTTT
TRBJ2-7,TRBV3-1,TRBD1,many,CASRKTGDNSYEQYF,TGTGCCAGCAGAAAGACAGGGGATAATTCCTACGAGCAGTACTTC
TRBJ1-2,TRBV20-1,TRBD1,many,CSARGGTGNNYGYTF,TGCAGTGCTAGAGGAGGGACAGGGAACAACTATGGCTACACCTTC
TRBJ2-7,TRBV13,NA,many,CASSLKGVNEQYF,TGTGCCAGCAGCTTAAAAGGGGTCAACGAGCAGTACTTC
TRBJ2-7,TRBV7-6,TRBD1,many,CASSRGQGRAYEQYF,TGTGCCAGCTCACGGGGACAGGGTAGGGCCTACGAGCAGTACTTC
TRBJ1-4,TRBV10-3,NA,many,CAISGTAANEKLFF,TGTGCCATCAGTGGGACAGCCGCAAATGAAAAACTGTTTTTT
TRBJ1-1,TRBV3-1,NA,NA,CASSDSTNTEAFF,TGTGCCAGCAGCGACAGCACAAACACTGAAGCTTTCTTT
TRBJ2-6,TRBV18,TRBD1,few,CASSQGATGANVLTF,TGTGCCAGCTCACAGGGGGCGACTGGGGCCAACGTCCTGACTTTC
TRBJ1-2,TRBV6-5,TRBD1,NA,CASSYAGTRQGNFGYGHTF,TGTGCCAGCAGTTACGCGGGAACGAGACAGGGGAATTTTGGCTATGGCCACACCTTC
TRBJ1-5,TRBV18,NA,many,CASSRVGGNQPQHF,TGTGCCAGCTCACGGGTGGGGGGCAATCAGCCCCAGCATTTT
TRBJ1-6,TRBV6-5,TRBD1,many,CASSWDSNSPLHF,TGTGCCAGCAGTTGGGACAGTAATTCACCCCTCCACTTT
TRBJ2-1,TRBV10-3,NA,many,CAISWAGNEQFF,TGTGCCATCAGTTGGGCTGGAAATGAGCAGTTCTTC
TRBJ2-1,TRBV5-1,TRBD2,many,CASSLGLADGNEQFF,TGCGCCAGCAGCTTGGGACTAGCGGACGGCAATGAGCAGTTCTTC
TRBJ1-2,TRBV29-1,NA,many,CSVGGGGRYGYTF,TGCAGCGTTGGCGGGGGCGGCCGCTATGGCTACACCTTC